The 7 T cell receptor beta chains in this list originate from one sample, sequenced in a study of control samples from healthy donors and cancer patients. Sequenced by immunoSEQ multiplex PCR; TCRdb stores in-frame clones only, minus some. The sample has about 410,000 clones, approximately 92% seen once. Sequencing input: PBMCs. The receptors shown here come from a man aged 35-49 years with head and neck cancer.

J is TRBJ2-6 and V is TRBV3-1 (or the pseudogene TRBV3-2); no clear D. The V gene lost 2 bases and the J gene lost 2 bases, with 10 bases spanning the gap. There are 16 residues in the CDR3. Per the germline V gene, CDR1 is LGHDT and CDR2 is YNNKEL (reference sequence). For the CDR3, the DNA is TGTGCCAGCAGCCAACTAGAGATAGCTGGGGCCAACGTCCTGACTTTC. It translates to CASSQLEIAGANVLTF.

The chain employs TRBV28 and TRBJ2-3; D gene uncertain. The CDR3 is 13 amino acids. The germline V gene has CDR1 MDHEN and CDR2 SYDVKM. Trimming pared 1 base from V and 2 bases from J, leaving 4 bases between. CDR3: CASSLSATDTQYF. The CDR3 region has the DNA TGTGCCAGCAGTTTATCGGCCACAGATACGCAGTATTTT.

This clone was counted once. This sequence joins TRBV29-1 and TRBJ2-2; TRBD2 is a possible D gene (6 bases). Germline V gene data show CDR1 as SQVTM and CDR2 as ANQGSEA. With 6 bases removed from V and 1 base from J, the gap between germline ends came to 15 bases. The CDR3 totals 15 residues. CDR3 protein: CSVTVGLQNTGELFF. The CDR3 DNA reads TGCAGCGTAACCGTAGGACTACAGAACACCGGGGAGCTGTTTTTT.

The CDR3 spells CAWSDLDRRSEAFF. The DNA for the CDR3 is TGTGCCTGGAGTGACCTTGATAGGCGCTCTGAAGCTTTCTTT. The chain uses TRBV30 and TRBJ1-1; no definite D call. The germline CDR1 and CDR2 sequences are GTSNPN and SVGIG (reference sequence). V lost 1 base to trimming and J lost 6 bases, with 15 bases between them. The CDR3 sequence is 14 residues long.

CDR3 loop: CASSLDGNAATNEKLFF. The CDR3 nucleotides read TGTGCCAGCAGTTTGGACGGTAACGCCGCAACTAATGAAAAACTGTTTTTT. The gene calls are TRBV28 and TRBJ1-4; D call uncertain. Germline V gene data show CDR1 as MDHEN and CDR2 as SYDVKM. The CDR3 is 17 residues long. V lost 3 bases, J lost 0 bases, and 14 bases lay in between.

This chain joins TRBV27 and TRBJ2-7; D may correspond to TRBD1 or TRBD2 (6 bases each). Trimming pared 3 bases from V and 7 bases from J, leaving 19 bases between. The germline V gene encodes CDR1 MNHEY and CDR2 SMNVEV (reference sequence). The CDR3 runs 15 residues. DNA of the CDR3: TGTGCCAGCAGTTTTTTCATCGGGGGCCGAAGGGAGCAGTACTTC. Translating it yields CASSFFIGGRREQYF.

The chain has TRBV28 and TRBJ1-1; D might be TRBD1 (5 bases). From germline, CDR1 is MDHEN and CDR2 SYDVKM. The CDR3 spans 12 residues. V was shortened by 4 bases and J by 12 bases, with 15 bases between the two germline ends. For the CDR3, the DNA is TGTGCCAGCAGTTGGGGGAGGACCCAGTCTTTCTTT. Translation: CASSWGRTQSFF. Based on the CDR3 plus reference TRBV28 and TRBJ1-1, the full variable domain is DVKVTQSSRYLVKRTGEKVFLECVQDMDHENMFWYRQDPGLGLRLIYFSYDVKMKEKGDIPEGYSVSREKKERFSLILESASTNQTSMYLCASSWGRTQSFFGQGTRLTVV.